The rows below give T cell receptor beta chains drawn from one sample of a study of blood T cell repertoires in COVID-19. The method was immunoSEQ multiplex PCR; TCRdb's version includes in-frame clones alone and lacks a portion of them. The table lists 76,000 or so clones, around nine tenths of them singletons. The specimen sequenced was peripheral blood. All receptors derive from a man aged 30 to 39 with acute or convalescent COVID-19. The CDR3 runs from the conserved cysteine through the conserved F or W. A D gene is named only where the DNA matches it firmly.

>NA|TRBJ1-1|TRBV6-5
CASSAVGIPEAFF
>NA|TRBJ1-2|TRBV5-5
CASSPPRGAGVGYTF
>NA|TRBJ2-7|TRBV19
CASSAQGRRSYEQYF
>NA|TRBJ1-2|TRBV4-3
CASSAEQGKGYGYTF
>NA|TRBJ1-1|TRBV28
CASSLYGRGAFF
>NA|TRBJ1-2|TRBV2
CASSGQWGYTF
>TRBD2|TRBJ2-3|TRBV6-1
CASSEASGRPDTQYF
>NA|TRBJ2-2|TRBV12-3/TRBV12-4
CASSPGVGELFF
>TRBD1|TRBJ1-6|TRBV3-1/TRBV3-2
CASSRFDRDNSPLHF
>NA|TRBJ1-1|TRBV30
CASRGTEAFF
>TRBD1|TRBJ2-7|TRBV6-6
CASRPGQGSSYEQYF
>NA|TRBJ1-1|TRBV6-5
CASSYSSRNTEAFF
>NA|TRBJ2-2|TRBV12-3/TRBV12-4
CASLSGELFF
>NA|TRBJ2-7|TRBV14
CASSQSRGSEQYF
>TRBD1|TRBJ1-2|TRBV27
CASSPILGTGHGYTF
>NA|TRBJ1-1|TRBV5-5
CASSLAGEGMNTEAFF
>NA|TRBJ2-2|TRBV7-6
CASSHAVGTGELFF
>NA|TRBJ1-1|TRBV27
CASSPSGSGTEAFF
>TRBD2|TRBJ2-7|TRBV3-1/TRBV3-2
CASSQFLGLAGVGYEQYF
>TRBD1|TRBJ2-1|TRBV6-5
CASSLGQGNEQFF
>TRBD2|TRBJ2-5|TRBV5-1
CASSLGLAGETQYF
>NA|TRBJ1-1|TRBV7-9
CASSLARDWAEAFF
>TRBD1|TRBJ2-7|TRBV24-1
CATGTGGIYEQYF